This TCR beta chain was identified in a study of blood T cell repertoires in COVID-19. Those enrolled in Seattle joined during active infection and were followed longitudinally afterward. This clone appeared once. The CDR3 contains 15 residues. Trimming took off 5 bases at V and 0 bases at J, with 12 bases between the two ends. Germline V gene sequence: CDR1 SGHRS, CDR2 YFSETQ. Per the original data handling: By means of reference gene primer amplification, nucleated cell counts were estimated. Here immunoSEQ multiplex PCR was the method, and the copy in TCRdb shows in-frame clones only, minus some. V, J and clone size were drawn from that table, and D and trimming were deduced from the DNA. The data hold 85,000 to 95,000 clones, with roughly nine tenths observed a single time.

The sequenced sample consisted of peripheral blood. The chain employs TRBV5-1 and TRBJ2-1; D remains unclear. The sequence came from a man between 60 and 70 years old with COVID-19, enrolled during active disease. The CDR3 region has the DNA TGCGCCAGCAGTTTCGACTTAAGCTCCTACAATGAGCAGTTCTTC. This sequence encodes CASSFDLSSYNEQFF. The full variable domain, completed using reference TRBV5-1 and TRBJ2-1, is KAGVTQTPRYLIKTRGQQVTLSCSPISGHRSVSWYQQTPGQGLQFLFEYFSETQRNKGNFPGRFSGRQFSNSRSEMNVSTLELGDSALYLCASSFDLSSYNEQFFGPGTRLTVL.